Below, one TCR beta chain is given with its context. A Seattle source enrolled patients during active infection and followed them longitudinally. The entry originates in a study of blood T cell repertoires in COVID-19. For the study at large: T cells, B-cell-depleted T cells, or PBMCs provided the cDNA or gDNA that served as material.

The authors' processing: Estimated nucleated cell counts came from reference gene primer amplification. TCRdb's table, derived via immunoSEQ multiplex PCR, lists solely in-frame clones and lacks some. The V and J calls and clone size are taken from that table; D and trimming were inferred from the DNA. The top ten clones hold approximately 2.6% of a sample with over 200,000 clones, 75% to 95% of them seen once. V dropped 7 bases and J dropped 5 bases, with 15 bases sitting between them. This CDR3 region has 12 residues. Per germline, CDR1 SQVTM and CDR2 ANQGSEA. Sequenced input: peripheral blood. This chain connects TRBV29-1 to TRBJ2-7; tentatively, D is TRBD2 (6 bases). The receptor was isolated from a person under 35 with COVID-19, enrolled during active disease. CDR3 amino acids: CSAGLPGDEQYF. The CDR3 DNA reads TGCAGCGCGGGGCTCCCGGGGGACGAGCAGTACTTC.